The rows below give T cell receptor beta chains drawn from one sample of a study of T cells in Graves' hyperthyroidism and ophthalmopathy. TCRdb re-called the multiplex PCR reads with MiXCR, one entry per CDR3 protein. This table has roughly 650,000 distinct CDR3 sequences, more than 15% appearing once. The specimen sequenced was blood. These receptors all come from a woman between 40 and 55 years old with Graves' ophthalmopathy. CDR3s include the opening cysteine and the closing phenylalanine or tryptophan. The D gene is left open where the match is weak. Clone size is shown for a subset of rows, as once, few, many or a class of expanded clone.

v_call	clone_size	j_call	d_call	cdr3_nt	cdr3_aa
TRBV2	many	TRBJ2-2	.	TGTGCCAGCAGATTGGAGGGGGCCGGGGAGCTGTTTTTT	CASRLEGAGELFF
TRBV6-1	many	TRBJ2-7	TRBD1	TGTGCCAGCAGACCACAGGGGACACCCTACGAGCAGTACTTC	CASRPQGTPYEQYF
TRBV28	.	TRBJ2-7	TRBD1	TGTGCCAGCAGAGGAGGGACAGGCCTCTACGAGCAGTACTTC	CASRGGTGLYEQYF
TRBV24-1	few	TRBJ2-5	TRBD1	TGTGCCACCAGTGCCCGGGACAGGAGATTAGAGACCCAGTACTTC	CATSARDRRLETQYF
TRBV20-1	many	TRBJ1-1	.	TGCAGTGCTAGAGATAGCGCAGCGAACACTGAAGCTTTCTTT	CSARDSAANTEAFF
TRBV3-1	many	TRBJ1-2	.	TGTGCCAGCAGCCATTCCAGGGAGGGCTACACCTTC	CASSHSREGYTF
TRBV5-1	many	TRBJ2-7	.	TGCGCCAGCAGCATACTCGGGTGGACCAACGAGCAGTACTTC	CASSILGWTNEQYF
TRBV28	many	TRBJ2-1	TRBD2	TGTGCCAGCTCGGGCGCTAGCGGTCATAATGAGCAGTTCTTC	CASSGASGHNEQFF
TRBV2	many	TRBJ2-2	.	TGTGCCAGCATCATCACCGGGACACTGAACACCGGGGAGCTGTTTTTT	CASIITGTLNTGELFF
TRBV15	.	TRBJ1-1	.	TGTGCCACCAGCAGAGACCAGACAGTGAACACTGAAGCTTTCTTT	CATSRDQTVNTEAFF
TRBV6-4	.	TRBJ2-7	.	TGTGCCAGCAGCCCACGGCCGAGCTCCTACGAGCAGTACTTC	CASSPRPSSYEQYF
TRBV5-4	.	TRBJ2-2	TRBD2	TGTGCCAGCAGCACCGGACTAGTGGCGAACACCGGGGAGCTGTTTTTT	CASSTGLVANTGELFF
TRBV28	.	TRBJ2-7	.	TGTGCCAGCAGTTTACGGGGGACAGTTTACGAGCAGTACTTC	CASSLRGTVYEQYF
TRBV5-1	few	TRBJ2-1	TRBD2	TGCGCCAGCAGCTGGGGACTAGCGGGGGGCTCCTACAATGAGCAGTTCTTC	CASSWGLAGGSYNEQFF
TRBV9	many	TRBJ2-1	TRBD1	TGTGCCAGCAGCGTAGCCCCCCGGGACAGCTACGGCTCCTACAATGAGCAGTTCTTC	CASSVAPRDSYGSYNEQFF
TRBV12-3/TRBV12-4	many	TRBJ2-3	.	TGTGCCAGCAGTTCTGGTAGCGGAGTCCTCACAGATACGCAGTATTTT	CASSSGSGVLTDTQYF
TRBV5-1	few	TRBJ2-7	TRBD1	TGCGCCAGCAGCTTGGGGGACAGGGTATCCTACGAGCAGTACTTC	CASSLGDRVSYEQYF
TRBV10-3	.	TRBJ2-7	TRBD1	TGTGCCATTGAAGCCGGGACAGGGGGCAATTACGAGCAGTACTTC	CAIEAGTGGNYEQYF
TRBV2	many	TRBJ1-1	TRBD1	TGTGCCAGCAGTTTACAGGGGAGGAGAGCTGAAGCTTTCTTT	CASSLQGRRAEAFF
TRBV5-1	once	TRBJ2-1	TRBD2	TGCGCCAGCAGCTCTAGCGGGAGTCGGTACAATGAGCAGTTCTTC	CASSSSGSRYNEQFF
TRBV5-1	few	TRBJ2-3	TRBD1	TGCGCCAGCAGTTATAGGGACAGGGACACAGATACGCAGTATTTT	CASSYRDRDTDTQYF
TRBV30	.	TRBJ1-1	.	TGTGCCTGCGGGGGACCTCCTGAAGCTTTCTTT	CACGGPPEAFF
TRBV28	many	TRBJ2-5	TRBD2	TGTGCCAGCAGTACCCGGCGTTGGCTTGCGGGAGAAGAGACCCAGTACTTC	CASSTRRWLAGEETQYF
TRBV5-1	many	TRBJ2-1	.	TGCGCCAGCAGCTTGGGGGAGAGCTCCTACAATGAGCAGTTCTTC	CASSLGESSYNEQFF
TRBV7-8	many	TRBJ2-3	.	TGTGCCAGCAGCTTTTCTCACTCAGATACGCAGTATTTT	CASSFSHSDTQYF
TRBV20-1	.	TRBJ2-5	TRBD1	TGCAGTGCTAGCGACAGGGAAGAGACCCAGTACTTC	CSASDREETQYF
TRBV12-3/TRBV12-4	many	TRBJ1-1	TRBD1	TGTGCCAGCAGTCCAGGGACAGCTGAAAAAGCTTTCTTT	CASSPGTAEKAFF
TRBV4-2	few	TRBJ2-5	.	TGTGCCAGCAGCCAAGATTCGACGACTGAAGAGACCCAGTACTTC	CASSQDSTTEETQYF
TRBV11-2	few	TRBJ2-1	.	TGTGCCAGCAGCTTACTGCCCTCCGGGACCACCAATGAGCAGTTCTTC	CASSLLPSGTTNEQFF
TRBV12-3/TRBV12-4	.	TRBJ1-2	.	TGTGCCAGCAGTTTTGGGGGGGCAGACTATGGCTACACCTTC	CASSFGGADYGYTF
TRBV20-1	many	TRBJ2-7	.	TGCAGTGCCCCAAGGCCGAGCGGAGCCACCTACGAGCAGTACTTC	CSAPRPSGATYEQYF
TRBV7-9	.	TRBJ2-7	TRBD2	TGTGCCAGCAGCTCCAGCGGGAGGAATCTGGTGGAGCAGTACTTC	CASSSSGRNLVEQYF
TRBV28	many	TRBJ1-1	TRBD1	TGTGCCAGCGTTCAGGGGGGTGACACTGAAGCTTTCTTT	CASVQGGDTEAFF
TRBV19	few	TRBJ2-1	.	TGTGCCAGTAGTTGGGGCGGCGGAACAGAGCAGTTCTTC	CASSWGGGTEQFF
TRBV19	.	TRBJ2-7	.	TGTGCCAGTAGCGAATCAGGGCCAGTCGCCTCCCACGAGCAGTACTTC	CASSESGPVASHEQYF
TRBV11-1	few	TRBJ1-1	.	TGTGCCAGCAGCAGGGGAACAGGAGCCACAACTGAAGCTTTCTTT	CASSRGTGATTEAFF
TRBV18	few	TRBJ2-3	.	TGTGCCAGCTCACCAGTGGGACTCTCTAGCACAGATACGCAGTATTTT	CASSPVGLSSTDTQYF
TRBV11-2	many	TRBJ1-2	.	TGTGCCAGCAGCTTAGCGGGCGGGTATGGCTACACCTTC	CASSLAGGYGYTF
TRBV3-1	many	TRBJ2-3	.	TGTGCCAGCAGCGTGACGAGTCCCGCTTCGACAGATACGCAGTATTTT	CASSVTSPASTDTQYF
TRBV28	.	TRBJ2-4	.	TGTGCCAGCAGCCGGACTATTCCCAAAAACATTCAGTACTTC	CASSRTIPKNIQYF
TRBV20-1	few	TRBJ1-6	.	TGCAGTGCTAGAGATCCGAAACAGGGCAAAAATTCACCCCTCCACTTT	CSARDPKQGKNSPLHF
TRBV12-3/TRBV12-4	many	TRBJ2-1	TRBD2	TGTGCCAGCAGTCCGGAACTAGCGGGAGGGCCTTATGAGCAGTTCTTC	CASSPELAGGPYEQFF
TRBV19	few	TRBJ1-1	.	TGTGCCAGTTGCCCGGGCAGCCAGACCCCGAGCACTGAAGCTTTCTTT	CASCPGSQTPSTEAFF
TRBV11-3	.	TRBJ2-6	TRBD2	TGTGCCAGCAGCCCCGCGGGGGGGGCAGTGGCTGGGGCCAACGTCCTGACTTTC	CASSPAGGAVAGANVLTF